A single sample gave rise to the 20 T cell receptor beta chains below, sequenced in a study of T cell clusters in autoimmune cytopenias. TRB amplification used approximately 250 ng of peripheral blood genomic DNA. TRB rearrangements were amplified by touch-down multiplex PCR with mixed TRB-A/B primers. TCRdb reanalyzed the multiplex PCR reads, giving one entry per CDR3 protein sequence and no DNA. Here the sample table reports roughly 3,900 distinct CDR3 sequences. Sequencing was performed on peripheral blood. The source of these receptors is a human donor with an autoimmune cytopenia or autoimmune hepatitis (not recorded which).

The V call is TRBV5-5, the J call TRBJ1-5. The CDR3 has 14 residues. CDR1 and CDR2 from the germline V gene are SGHKS and YYEKEE (reference sequence). CDR3: CASSLEGSNQPQHF.

Measured by frequency, this clonotype is large. The J gene is TRBJ2-2, the V gene TRBV19; the TCRdb D gene call, TRBD1, has no DNA to confirm it. CDR3 length equals 14 residues. Per germline, CDR1 LNHDA and CDR2 SQIVND (reference sequence). CDR3: CASSRAVDTGELFF.

This chain connects TRBV12-3 or TRBV12-4 to TRBJ2-7. This CDR3 is built from 13 residues. This chain's CDR3 is CASSLEYSYEQYF.

The chain combines TRBV15 with TRBJ2-1; TCRdb calls TRBD2, which cannot be checked without DNA. The CDR3 is made up of 16 amino acids. The germline V gene has CDR1 LNHNV and CDR2 YYDKDF (reference sequence). Here the CDR3 reads CATSRARTIFRNEQFF.

Judged by frequency, this clonotype is medium-sized. This chain joins TRBV13 and TRBJ1-1. CDR3 size: 14 residues. Germline loops: CDR1 PRHDT, CDR2 FYEKMQ (reference sequence). Here the CDR3 reads CASSLGPPNTEAFF.

V usage is TRBV20-1 and J usage is TRBJ2-1; TCRdb's assignment of TRBD1 cannot be checked, as there is no DNA. CDR3 length equals 15 residues. CDR1 and CDR2 from the germline V gene are DFQATT and SNEGSKA (reference sequence). The CDR3 spells CSARGGLSSYNEQFF.

Judged by frequency, this clonotype is medium-sized (0.01 to 0.1%). The J gene is TRBJ2-7, the V gene TRBV6-1; TCRdb lists TRBD1, though no DNA is available to test this call. Germline CDR1 and CDR2: MNHNS and SASEGT. The CDR3 has 14 amino acids. CDR3 loop: CASSSTGVEYEQYF.

By frequency, this clonotype registers medium-sized (0.01 to 0.1%). V and J are TRBV13 and TRBJ2-3; the D gene TCRdb calls, TRBD2, cannot be checked with no DNA. The germline V gene encodes CDR1 PRHDT and CDR2 FYEKMQ (reference sequence). The CDR3 has 16 amino acids. The CDR3 protein is CASSPGLLTSTDTQYF.

Its frequency marks this clonotype as medium-sized. The chain combines TRBV30 with TRBJ2-1; with no DNA, the TCRdb D assignment of TRBD2 cannot be verified. Germline CDR1 GTSNPN, CDR2 SVGIG (reference sequence). CDR3 size: 12 residues. The CDR3 protein is CAWTGGPTEQFF.

V and J are TRBV6-5 and TRBJ2-1; with no DNA, the TCRdb D assignment of TRBD2 cannot be verified. The CDR3 extends over 18 amino acids. In germline, CDR1 is MNHEY, CDR2 SVGAGI. The CDR3 reads CASSPRPGGAAVYNEQFF.

The chain has TRBV7-9 and TRBJ2-3; TCRdb names TRBD1, which stays unverified in the absence of DNA. This CDR3 is built from 14 residues. CDR1 and CDR2 (germline): SEHNR, FQNEAQ (reference sequence). CDR3 amino acids: CASSLATGLDTQYF.

This chain links TRBV27 with TRBJ2-7; TCRdb names TRBD2, which stays unverified in the absence of DNA. From germline, CDR1 is MNHEY and CDR2 SMNVEV (reference sequence). This CDR3 has 15 amino acids. Here the CDR3 reads CASSLLDSSSYEQYF.

By frequency, this clonotype is medium-sized. The V and J genes are TRBV5-4 and TRBJ2-7; lacking DNA, the TRBD2 call made by TCRdb goes unchecked. This CDR3 is built from 16 residues. CDR1 is SGHNT, CDR2 YYREEE, per germline (reference sequence). The CDR3 sequence: CASSLVGGTYTYEQYF. Together with reference TRBV5-4 and TRBJ2-7, the CDR3 gives the full variable domain: ETGVTQSPTHLIKTRGQQVTLRCSSQSGHNTVSWYQQALGQGPQFIFQYYREEENGRGNFPPRFSGLQFPNYSSELNVNALELDDSALYLCASSLVGGTYTYEQYFGPGTRLTVT.

V and J are TRBV7-9 and TRBJ2-2; without DNA, the TCRdb call of TRBD1 cannot be checked. The CDR3 loop spans 16 amino acids. Germline CDR1 and CDR2: SEHNR and FQNEAQ (reference sequence). The CDR3 region is CASSLWGRRGTGELFF. Complete variable domain (other parts from reference TRBV7-9 and TRBJ2-2): DTGVSQNPRHKITKRGQNVTFRCDPISEHNRLYWYRQTLGQGPEFLTYFQNEAQLEKSRLLSDRFSAERPKGSFSTLEIQRTEQGDSAMYLCASSLWGRRGTGELFFGEGSRLTVL.

This clonotype ranks as medium-sized in terms of frequency. The CDR3 here is CASSFPLAGDSDEQFF. The chain recombines TRBV7-6 with TRBJ2-1; as DNA is missing, the TRBD2 call by TCRdb cannot be tested. The CDR3 length is 16 residues. The germline V gene has CDR1 SGHVS and CDR2 FNYEAQ.

This clonotype is classed as medium-sized by frequency. The CDR3 reads CASSLELAGGPLQNEQYF. The chain recombines TRBV5-6 with TRBJ2-7; the D gene TCRdb calls, TRBD2, cannot be checked with no DNA. The CDR3 totals 18 residues. The germline V gene encodes CDR1 SGHDT and CDR2 YYEEEE.

This clonotype is deemed medium-sized by its frequency. This chain uses TRBV12-3 or TRBV12-4 with TRBJ2-2; TCRdb's D gene call, TRBD1, goes unchecked for lack of DNA. CDR3 length equals 17 residues. The chain's CDR3 is CASSSIYDRVGTGELFF.

The CDR3 spells CSALQAATYNEQFF. The rearrangement joins TRBV20-1 to TRBJ2-1. Germline V lookup: CDR1 DFQATT, CDR2 SNEGSKA (reference sequence). CDR3 length: 14 amino acids.

The chain uses TRBV19 and TRBJ2-1; TCRdb names TRBD2, which stays unverified in the absence of DNA. CDR3 size: 14 residues. Germline CDR1 reads LNHDA; CDR2 reads SQIVND (reference sequence). The CDR3 is CASGGGSGGFEQFF.

The chain is built from TRBV12-3 or TRBV12-4 and TRBJ2-2; TCRdb names TRBD2, which stays unverified in the absence of DNA. The CDR3 consists of 16 residues. CDR3 in amino acids: CASSLLAGGTTGELFF.